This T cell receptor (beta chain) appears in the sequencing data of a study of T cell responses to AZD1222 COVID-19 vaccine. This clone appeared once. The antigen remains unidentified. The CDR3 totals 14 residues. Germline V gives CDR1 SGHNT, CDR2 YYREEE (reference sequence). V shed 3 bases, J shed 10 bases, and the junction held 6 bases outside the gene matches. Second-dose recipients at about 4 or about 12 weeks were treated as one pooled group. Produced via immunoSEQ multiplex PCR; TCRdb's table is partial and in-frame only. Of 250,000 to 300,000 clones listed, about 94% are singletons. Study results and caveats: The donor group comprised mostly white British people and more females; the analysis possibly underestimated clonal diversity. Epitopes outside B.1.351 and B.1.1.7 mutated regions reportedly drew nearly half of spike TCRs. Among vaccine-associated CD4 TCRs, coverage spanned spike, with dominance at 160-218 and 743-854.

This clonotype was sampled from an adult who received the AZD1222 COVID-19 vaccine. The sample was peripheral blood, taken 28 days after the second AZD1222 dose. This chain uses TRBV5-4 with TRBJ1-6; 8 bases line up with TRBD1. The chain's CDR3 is CASSSRQGSSPLHF. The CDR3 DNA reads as TGTGCCAGCAGCTCCCGACAGGGGAGCTCACCCCTCCACTTT.